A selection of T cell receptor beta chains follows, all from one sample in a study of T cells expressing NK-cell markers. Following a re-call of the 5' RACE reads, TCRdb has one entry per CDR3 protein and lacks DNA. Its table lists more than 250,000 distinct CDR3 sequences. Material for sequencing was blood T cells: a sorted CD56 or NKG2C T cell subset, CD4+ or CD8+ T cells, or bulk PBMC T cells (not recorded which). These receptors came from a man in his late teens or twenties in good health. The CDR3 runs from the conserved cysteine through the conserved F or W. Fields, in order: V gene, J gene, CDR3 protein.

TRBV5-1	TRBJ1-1	CASQLSGTEAFF
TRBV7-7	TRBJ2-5	CASSLDWDSQETQYF
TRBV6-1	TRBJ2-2	CASSVIAGGPFAGELFF
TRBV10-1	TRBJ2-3	CASSLNSGRIGSTDTQYF
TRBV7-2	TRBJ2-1	CASSLVGAAKNEQFF
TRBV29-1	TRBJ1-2	CSVEDPRNYGYTF
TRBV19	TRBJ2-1	CASSIGQGSYNEQFF
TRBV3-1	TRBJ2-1	CASSQGLVNEQFF
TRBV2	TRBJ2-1	CATNSVGTYNEQFF
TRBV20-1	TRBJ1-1	CSATAVPGQGLNTEAFF
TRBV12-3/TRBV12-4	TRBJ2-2	CASSSTPGTGELFF
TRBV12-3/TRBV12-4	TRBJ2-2	CASSDYRAGTGELFF
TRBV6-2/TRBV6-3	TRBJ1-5	CASAHTGTVFSISQPQHF
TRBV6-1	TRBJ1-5	CASEWGDQPQHF
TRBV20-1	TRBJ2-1	CSLPYAGWSNEQFF
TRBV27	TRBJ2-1	CASSLVAGVVGNEQFF
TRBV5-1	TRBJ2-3	CASSLASTGRGDTQYF
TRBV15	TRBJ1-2	CATSVDGAKGYGYTF
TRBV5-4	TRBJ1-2	CASSSASAFYGYTF
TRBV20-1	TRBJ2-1	CSARDRFQAVQYNEQFF
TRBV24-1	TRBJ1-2	CATSDAGTGYGYTF
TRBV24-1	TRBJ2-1	CATSDIGKQFF
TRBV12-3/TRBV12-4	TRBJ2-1	CASAGTSRYNEQFF
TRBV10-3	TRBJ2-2	CAIRGQTSREVSNTGELFF
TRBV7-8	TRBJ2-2	CASSFNRGGSWTGELFF
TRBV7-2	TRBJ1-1	CASSPGGQLLMNTEAFF
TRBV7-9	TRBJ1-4	CASSRPTGESEKLFF
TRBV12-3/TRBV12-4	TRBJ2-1	CASSFPREGHDEQFF
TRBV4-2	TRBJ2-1	CASSQRTDLTSQTYNEQFF
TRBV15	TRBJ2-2	CATQDGGVSTGELFF
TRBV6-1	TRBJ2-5	CASKRDGGLVGETQYF
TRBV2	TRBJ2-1	CASSRGGGSPVNEQFF
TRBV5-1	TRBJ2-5	CASSSGSQETQYF
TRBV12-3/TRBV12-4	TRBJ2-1	CASRRGSMDRLSGYNEQFF
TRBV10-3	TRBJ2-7	CAISLEGSGIFYEQYF
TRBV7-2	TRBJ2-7	CASSSDLYEQYF
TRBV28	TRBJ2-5	CASSRDRLGETQYF
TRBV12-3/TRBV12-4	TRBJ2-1	CASSSLAGGRPLNEQFF
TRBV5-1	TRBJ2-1	CASRSTGGLAENNEQFF
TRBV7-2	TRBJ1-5	CASSLGSWNNQPQHF
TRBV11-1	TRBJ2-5	CASSDGTVETQYF
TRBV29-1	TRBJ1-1	CSAEDRGEAFF
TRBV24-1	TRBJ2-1	CATSDPSGSIGNEQFF
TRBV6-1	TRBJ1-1	CASSESAQGADTEAFF
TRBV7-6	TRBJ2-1	CASSFGQGSGDEQFF
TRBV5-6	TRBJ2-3	CASRPGLRSTDTQYF
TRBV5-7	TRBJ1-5	CASSLAAYSNQPQHF
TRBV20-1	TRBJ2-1	CSATVSSREKGEQFF
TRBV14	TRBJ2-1	CASSQDWGYSPRFF